The T cell receptor (beta chain) under discussion was sequenced for a study of control samples from healthy donors and cancer patients. Repertoires were generated with immunoSEQ multiplex PCR, while TCRdb's copy carries only in-frame clones and drops some. The sample gives fewer than 100,000 clones, about 88% of which show up once; around 5.7% is in the top ten. This clone has just one count. The sequence was collected from a woman in her forties or fifties in good health. What was sequenced was blood.

DNA for the CDR3: TGTGCCAGCAGTGATCGGGGACTAGCGGGAGGGGATACGCAGTATTTT. Its translation is CASSDRGLAGGDTQYF. The rearrangement uses TRBV6-1 and TRBJ2-3, with 16 bases that match TRBD2. J was trimmed by 6 bases and V by 3 bases; bases with no gene match: 3. This CDR3 has 16 amino acids. The V gene's germline CDR1 is MNHNS and CDR2 SASEGT.